Given below is one T cell receptor (beta chain) in context. What this receptor recognizes is not known. Base qualities are not recorded, but no much larger clone differs from it by a single base. For sequencing of the TCRbeta CDR3 region, genomic DNA was extracted from the sorted cells. The immunoSEQ Assay was used to sequence the TCRbeta CDR3 regions. TCRdb limited this immuneACCESS table to in-frame rearrangements with V and J called. A share of clones is missing; checked studies link under half to unresolved V genes, and the rest is unexplained. This sample has approximately 63,000 clones in its table, and more than 65% of those were observed once. The ten largest make up around 9.9% of the sample. The data were taken from a study of OX40 agonist ivuxolimab in advanced cancers. Study-level background: Ivuxolimab was an agonistic, fully human IgG2 monoclonal antibody directed against OX40 (CD134), a costimulatory receptor. Of the roughly 54 patients in dose escalation, approximately 20 had hepatocellular carcinoma, some 15 had melanoma, 9 had renal cell carcinoma and 9 had head and neck cancer. Prior anti-PD-1, anti-PD-L1 or anti-CTLA-4 therapy was permitted, and checkpoint inhibitors had been received by about 44% of dose-escalation patients. The purpose of peripheral TCRbeta sequencing was to test whether ivuxolimab changed TCR sequence diversity and led to clonal T-cell expansion. Intravenous ivuxolimab was administered to patients every 2 weeks at six dose levels: 0.01, 0.1, 0.3, 1.5, 3 and 10 mg/kg. Partial responses were achieved by three dose-escalation patients, of whom one had hepatocellular carcinoma and two had cutaneous melanoma. The paper describes the monotherapy dose-escalation part (N ≈ 51 patients) of the phase I trial of ivuxolimab. A male proportion of roughly 80% and a mean age of 60 years, ranging from 23 to 79, were recorded for the dose-escalation cohort.

Trimming costs V 0 bases and J 3 bases, and their ends lie 3 bases apart. CDR1 and CDR2 are drawn from the germline V gene (reference sequence): DFQATT, SNEGSKA. The CDR3 holds 11 amino acids from the cysteine to the phenylalanine. Only the CDR3 portion is preserved as DNA: 33 bases, with reading frame beginning at the first base. General study outcomes and caveats: After ivuxolimab, expanded clones were on average more numerous among CD8+ T cells than among CD4+ T cells. In the 0.1-3.0 mg/kg groups, partial responders had among the lowest normalized peripheral clonal expansion, particularly in CD8+ T cells. The antigen specificity of the clonally expanded peripheral T cells was not determined. Low levels of normalized T-cell clonal expansion were also seen in some patients who did not respond. At doses of 0.1 to 3.0 mg/kg, clonal expansion of both CD4+ and CD8+ blood T cells was observed from baseline to week 6.

Patients with autoimmune disease history or receiving systemic immunosuppression were excluded from the trial. In every dose cohort, peripheral blood was drawn for TCR sequencing at baseline, cycle 4 day 1, and cycle 7 day 1. The samples were drawn from a first-in-human, open-label, multicenter phase I dose-escalation trial of ivuxolimab. Adults with locally advanced or metastatic head and neck squamous cell, hepatocellular, melanoma or renal cell carcinoma were enrolled in the trial. Before TCR sequencing, CD4+ T cells and CD8+ T cells from peripheral blood were sorted into separate populations. This clonotype was obtained from an adult with an advanced solid tumor such as melanoma, head and neck, liver or kidney cancer. The chain uses TRBV20-1 and TRBJ2-7; the D gene assignment is ambiguous. The source was CD4+ or CD8+ T cells sorted from blood, collected in a trial of the OX40 agonist ivuxolimab. The CDR3 has the sequence CSARDNYEQYF. The sequence in DNA is TGCAGTGCTAGAGACAACTACGAGCAGTACTTC.